Listed below are T cell receptor beta chains from one sample, sequenced in a study of shared clonotypes between healthy human individuals. Produced via immunoSEQ multiplex PCR; TCRdb's table is partial and in-frame only. This sample has fewer than 1 million clones, with just over 95% found just once. Sequencing used naive CD8+ T cells sorted from blood. These receptors came from a man in his thirties or forties in good health. Both conserved end residues are part of each CDR3. Each record gives: CDR3 protein, CDR3 DNA, D gene, V gene, J gene, clone size. The D gene is left open where the match is weak. Size values are once, few and many counts, or a class for expanded clones, and some rows have none.

CASSLEAGYSYEQYF,TGTGCCAGCAGCTTAGAGGCAGGGTATAGCTACGAGCAGTACTTC,.,TRBV7-9,TRBJ2-7,.
CASSPPRLAASYEQYF,TGTGCCAGCTCACCCCCAAGACTAGCGGCCTCCTACGAGCAGTACTTC,TRBD2,TRBV18,TRBJ2-7,.
CASSRSSGLTYNEQFF,TGTGCCAGCAGCCGATCGTCAGGCCTGACCTACAATGAGCAGTTCTTC,.,TRBV11-2,TRBJ2-1,.
CSVLGQYGGSSSTDTQYF,TGCAGCGTTTTGGGACAGTATGGGGGAAGCTCTAGCACAGATACGCAGTATTTT,TRBD1,TRBV29-1,TRBJ2-3,.
CASSLDGFPYEQYF,TGTGCCAGCAGCTTGGACGGGTTTCCCTACGAGCAGTACTTC,.,TRBV5-6,TRBJ2-7,once
CASSLAGGYEQYF,TGTGCCAGCAGTTTGGCAGGGGGCTACGAGCAGTACTTC,TRBD1,TRBV27,TRBJ2-7,.
CASGDRGRGDTEAFF,TGTGCCAGCGGGGACAGGGGGCGCGGGGACACTGAAGCTTTCTTT,TRBD1,TRBV11-2,TRBJ1-1,.
CASSIEGGRTHNEQFF,TGTGCCAGTAGTATCGAAGGCGGGAGGACCCACAATGAGCAGTTCTTC,TRBD2,TRBV19,TRBJ2-1,.
CASSLSAEAGYNEQFF,TGTGCCAGCAGTTTATCCGCGGAAGCAGGCTACAATGAGCAGTTCTTC,.,TRBV27,TRBJ2-1,.
CASSPSTSGNTIYF,TGTGCCAGCAGCCCGTCAACCTCTGGAAACACCATATATTTT,.,TRBV6-6,TRBJ1-3,.
CASSLWGNQPQHF,TGTGCCAGCAGTTTATGGGGCAATCAGCCCCAGCATTTT,.,TRBV27,TRBJ1-5,.
CASSALAERSGELFF,TGTGCCAGCAGTGCCCTGGCGGAACGGTCCGGGGAGCTGTTTTTT,.,TRBV2,TRBJ2-2,once
CASSPPSYEQYF,TGTGCCAGCTCACCACCGTCCTACGAGCAGTACTTC,.,TRBV18,TRBJ2-7,.
CASSPRSWRGLADTQYF,TGTGCCAGCAGCCCTCGGAGTTGGCGAGGCCTCGCAGATACGCAGTATTTT,.,TRBV7-9,TRBJ2-3,.
CASSLFTGDAGELFF,TGTGCCAGCAGCTTGTTTACAGGGGACGCCGGGGAGCTGTTTTTT,TRBD1,TRBV5-5,TRBJ2-2,.
CASSPRVSGRHNEQFF,TGTGCCAGCAGCCCCCGGGTTAGCGGGAGGCACAATGAGCAGTTCTTC,TRBD2,TRBV7-9,TRBJ2-1,.
CASSLQASYEQYF,TGCGCCAGCAGCTTACAGGCTTCCTACGAGCAGTACTTC,.,TRBV5-1,TRBJ2-7,.
CASSQGRQFNEQFF,TGTGCCAGCAGCCAAGGAAGACAGTTCAATGAGCAGTTCTTC,.,TRBV14,TRBJ2-1,.
CASDPGQGAYEQFF,TGTGCCAGCGACCCGGGACAGGGGGCTTATGAGCAGTTCTTC,TRBD1,TRBV5-5,TRBJ2-1,.
CASSHNEQFF,TGTGCCAGCAGTCACAATGAGCAGTTCTTC,.,TRBV7-9,TRBJ2-1,.
CASSLIGGRAGEQFF,TGTGCCAGCAGTTTGATTGGCGGGAGGGCCGGGGAGCAGTTCTTC,TRBD2,TRBV27,TRBJ2-1,.
CATSSGGPGTDTQYF,TGTGCCACCAGCTCGGGAGGGCCCGGCACAGATACGCAGTATTTT,TRBD2,TRBV15,TRBJ2-3,.
CASSQGLRDPTEQYF,TGCGCCAGCAGCCAAGGGTTGCGGGACCCTACGGAGCAGTACTTC,.,TRBV4-3,TRBJ2-7,.
CASSSGTDSSYEQYF,TGTGCCAGCAGCTCTGGTACAGACAGCTCCTACGAGCAGTACTTC,.,TRBV7-9,TRBJ2-7,.
CASSYDDFGELFF,TGTGCCAGCAGCTATGACGACTTCGGGGAGCTGTTTTTT,.,TRBV4-2,TRBJ2-2,.
CAHRGRRTEAFF,TGTGCTCATAGGGGGCGCAGGACTGAAGCTTTCTTT,TRBD1,TRBV12-5,TRBJ1-1,.
CSAEQRGRDAYEQYF,TGCAGCGCCGAACAAAGGGGGCGGGACGCCTACGAGCAGTACTTC,.,TRBV29-1,TRBJ2-7,.
CATSSGWGAREQYF,TGTGCCACCAGCAGCGGATGGGGCGCGCGGGAGCAGTACTTC,.,TRBV15,TRBJ2-7,.
CASSLDAGGAYEQYF,TGCGCCAGCAGCCTGGACGCAGGGGGGGCCTACGAGCAGTACTTC,.,TRBV4-1,TRBJ2-7,once
CASSAARDVFYEQYF,TGTGCCAGCAGTGCGGCCAGGGATGTTTTCTACGAGCAGTACTTC,.,TRBV2,TRBJ2-7,.
CASSLMPGQDYEQYF,TGTGCCAGCAGCTTAATGCCGGGACAGGACTACGAGCAGTACTTC,TRBD1,TRBV7-2,TRBJ2-7,.
CASSADSLTHNEQFF,TGTGCCAGCAGCGCAGACAGCCTAACCCACAATGAGCAGTTCTTC,.,TRBV7-9,TRBJ2-1,.
CASSLTSGRSRSEQYF,TGTGCCAGCAGCCTTACTAGCGGGAGGTCCCGTAGCGAGCAGTACTTC,TRBD2,TRBV7-8,TRBJ2-7,.
CASRTGQGAYEQYF,TGTGCCAGCAGGACGGGACAGGGCGCCTACGAGCAGTACTTC,TRBD1,TRBV28,TRBJ2-7,.
CASQLDIGLAGQETQYF,TGTGCCAGTCAGCTTGATATTGGTCTAGCGGGCCAAGAGACCCAGTACTTC,TRBD2,TRBV7-7,TRBJ2-5,.
CASSPGAATLRGYTF,TGTGCCAGCAGCCCCGGGGCAGCAACATTGAGGGGCTACACCTTC,.,TRBV5-5,TRBJ1-2,.
CASSPGPSGIRTDTQYF,TGTGCCAGCAGTCCAGGGCCTAGCGGAATCCGTACAGATACGCAGTATTTT,TRBD2,TRBV27,TRBJ2-3,.
CASSLALGGTEAFF,TGTGCCAGCAGCTTAGCCCTGGGAGGAACTGAAGCTTTCTTT,.,TRBV7-9,TRBJ1-1,.
CASSLTASLGTEAFF,TGTGCCAGCAGCTTAACGGCCAGTCTGGGGACTGAAGCTTTCTTT,.,TRBV7-3,TRBJ1-1,.
CASGQGLNTEAFF,TGTGCCAGCGGGCAGGGTTTGAACACTGAAGCTTTCTTT,.,TRBV6-5,TRBJ1-1,.
CATSSRQEDTGELFF,TGTGCCACCAGCAGTCGGCAGGAGGACACCGGGGAGCTGTTTTTT,.,TRBV15,TRBJ2-2,.
CASSLVRVHTGELFF,TGTGCCAGCAGTTTAGTCAGGGTACACACCGGGGAGCTGTTTTTT,.,TRBV28,TRBJ2-2,.
CASSETGVGGYTF,TGTGCCAGCAGTGAGACAGGGGTTGGTGGCTACACCTTC,TRBD1,TRBV6-1,TRBJ1-2,.
CASSLRDTANYGYTF,TGTGCCAGTAGTCTCCGGGACACCGCTAACTATGGCTACACCTTC,.,TRBV19,TRBJ1-2,.
CAWEAMGTDTQYF,TGTGCCTGGGAGGCCATGGGCACAGATACGCAGTATTTT,.,TRBV30,TRBJ2-3,.